This T cell receptor (beta chain) was sequenced for a study of graft-versus-host responses after intestinal transplantation (dated by TCRdb to the early 2020s). Notes on the research overall: The transplants that recipients got were multivisceral, liver-intestinal, or isolated intestinal. Donor T cell macrochimerism was defined as a peak of at least 4% donor T cells among recipient peripheral blood mononuclear cells. Bulk TCR-beta CDR3 sequencing was used to track graft-versus-host and host-versus-graft alloreactive T cell clones in the graft, circulation and bone marrow after intestinal transplantation. To identify alloreactive clones, pre-transplant mixed lymphocyte reaction products were sequenced and then compared with unstimulated pre-transplant donor and recipient T cells. Every recipient was given anti-thymocyte globulin induction, then maintenance tacrolimus and steroids for roughly 3 years. The cohort enrolled around 25 intestinal transplant recipients including one retransplant, and a few patients lacking pretransplant specimens were excluded. Rather than being sequenced by the commercial service, samples from a few later patients were sequenced in-house on an Illumina MiSeq and processed with MiXCR.

Broad study findings and their caveats: High GvH to HvG T cell clonal ratios were observed in the allografts of patients with donor T cell macrochimerism. The relatively low number and heterogeneity of intestinal transplant patients limited the conclusions. GvH clones turned up in recipient bone marrow, with some appearing earlier in ileal mucosa or blood, a pattern consistent with an intestinal mucosal origin. Peak levels of circulating GvH clones were associated with declines in HvG clones early after transplant.

The library relied on the immunoSEQ multiplex PCR assay. For most patients, genomic DNA was isolated with the Qiagen DNeasy Blood and Tissue Kit and sent frozen to Adaptive Biotechnologies for TCR sequencing. Adaptive Biotechnologies carried out high-throughput TCR-beta CDR3 sequencing of genomic DNA for most patients. As for how the authors treated the data: Adaptive's ImmunoSEQ software was the source of the TCR sequencing data for over 15 patients, while a few other patients were processed with MiXCR and VDJtools. To correct CD4 versus CD8 sorting errors, sequences present in both subsets at a frequency ratio below 5:1 were removed. CDR3 nucleotide sequences shared between donor and recipient were removed because the origin of such sequences could not be assigned. To count as alloreactive, a clone needed at least 2-fold expansion over unstimulated cells and a minimum CFSE-low frequency of 0.002% (template counts) or 0.001% (read counts). Mappable clones were those detected in sequenced pre-transplant spleen, lymph node, or MLR CFSE-low populations of the donor or recipient. Cumulative frequency of alloreactive clones was calculated as a percentage of all sequences weighted by copy number. In its TCRdb copy, this immuneACCESS table keeps in-frame sequences only and misses some clones. Where compared with another copy, unresolved V genes explain less than half of these, and the others have no known cause. The V and J calls and clone size were taken over from that table, and D and trimming were inferred from the DNA. Here the sample has 60,000 to 90,000 clones; about 92% occur a single time. The ten largest account for about 1.3% of the sample.

V is cut back by 6 bases and J by 7 bases, with 10 bases in the junction unmatched. The germline V gene specifies SGHDT as CDR1 and YYEEEE as CDR2. The CDR3 numbers 14 residues from cysteine through phenylalanine. CDR3 DNA only is kept here, 42 bases in frame from base 1. The time point label on this specimen signifies: cells obtained before transplantation from donor or recipient. CD3+CD4+ and CD3+CD8+ populations were FACS-sorted from unstimulated pre-transplant donor and recipient cells taken from spleen or lymph nodes. A word on this clone: Its antigen is unknown. No quality values exist for individual bases; no much larger clone is one base distant.

The chain employs TRBV5-6 and TRBJ2-5; the junction holds 9 bases that match TRBD1. This specimen consisted of unstimulated CD8+ T cells sorted from spleen or lymph node cells, obtained before intestinal transplant. The sequence was collected from a human donor who received an intestinal transplant. CDR3 region: CASNWGTGPGTQYF. In nucleotides, the sequence is TGTGCCAGCAACTGGGGGACAGGGCCCGGGACCCAGTACTTC.